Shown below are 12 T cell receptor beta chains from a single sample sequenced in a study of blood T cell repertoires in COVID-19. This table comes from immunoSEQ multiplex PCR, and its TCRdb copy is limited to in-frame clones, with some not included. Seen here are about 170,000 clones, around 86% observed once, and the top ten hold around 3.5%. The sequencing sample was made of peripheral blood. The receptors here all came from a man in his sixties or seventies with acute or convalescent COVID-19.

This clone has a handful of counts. For the CDR3, the DNA is TGTGCCAGCAGTCCCGAGACTGAACAGCCCCAGCATTTT. This gives the protein CASSPETEQPQHF. The gene calls are TRBV12-3 or TRBV12-4 and TRBJ1-5; D is unresolved. V lost 5 bases, J lost 7 bases, and 12 bases lay in between. The CDR3 is 13 amino acids.

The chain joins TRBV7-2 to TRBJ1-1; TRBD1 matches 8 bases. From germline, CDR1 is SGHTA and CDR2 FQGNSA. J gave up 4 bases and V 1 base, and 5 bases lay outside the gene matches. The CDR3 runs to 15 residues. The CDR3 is CASSLVTGVGTEAFF. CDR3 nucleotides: TGTGCCAGCAGCTTAGTGACAGGGGTCGGCACTGAAGCTTTCTTT. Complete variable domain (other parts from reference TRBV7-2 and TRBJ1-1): GAGVSQSPSNKVTEKGKDVELRCDPISGHTALYWYRQSLGQGLEFLIYFQGNSAPDKSGLPSDRFSAERTGGSVSTLTIQRTQQEDSAVYLCASSLVTGVGTEAFFGQGTRLTVV.

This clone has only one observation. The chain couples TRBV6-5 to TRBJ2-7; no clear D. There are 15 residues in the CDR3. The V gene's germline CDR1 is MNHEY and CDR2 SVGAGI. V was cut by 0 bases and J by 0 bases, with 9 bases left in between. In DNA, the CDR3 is TGTGCCAGCAGTTACTCCCACGCACTCTCCTACGAGCAGTACTTC. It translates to CASSYSHALSYEQYF.

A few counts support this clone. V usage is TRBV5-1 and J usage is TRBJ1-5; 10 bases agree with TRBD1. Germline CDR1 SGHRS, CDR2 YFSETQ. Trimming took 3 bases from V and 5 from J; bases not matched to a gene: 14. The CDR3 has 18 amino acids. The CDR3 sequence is CASSSSRDRGRNDQPQHF. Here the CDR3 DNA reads TGCGCCAGCAGCTCTTCCCGGGACAGGGGTAGGAACGATCAGCCCCAGCATTTT. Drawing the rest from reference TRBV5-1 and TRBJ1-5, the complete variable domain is KAGVTQTPRYLIKTRGQQVTLSCSPISGHRSVSWYQQTPGQGLQFLFEYFSETQRNKGNFPGRFSGRQFSNSRSEMNVSTLELGDSALYLCASSSSRDRGRNDQPQHFGDGTRLSIL.

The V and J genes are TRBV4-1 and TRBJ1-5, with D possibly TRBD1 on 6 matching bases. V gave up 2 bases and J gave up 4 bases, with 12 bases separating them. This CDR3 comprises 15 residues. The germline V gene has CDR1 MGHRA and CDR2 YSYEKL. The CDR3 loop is CASSQRGGWNQPQHF. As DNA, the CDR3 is TGCGCCAGCAGCCAACGAGGGGGTTGGAATCAGCCCCAGCATTTT.

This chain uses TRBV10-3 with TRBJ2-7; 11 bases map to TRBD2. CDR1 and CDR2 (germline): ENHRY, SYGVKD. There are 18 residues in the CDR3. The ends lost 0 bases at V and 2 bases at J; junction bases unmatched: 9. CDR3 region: CAISESYSGGAGAYEQYF. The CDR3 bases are TGTGCCATCAGTGAGTCTTATAGCGGGGGGGCCGGGGCCTACGAGCAGTACTTC.

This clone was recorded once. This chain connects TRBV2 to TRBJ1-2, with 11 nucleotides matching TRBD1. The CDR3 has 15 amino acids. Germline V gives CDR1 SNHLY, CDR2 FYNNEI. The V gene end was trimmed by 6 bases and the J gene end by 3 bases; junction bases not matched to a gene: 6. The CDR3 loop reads CASRRWGQGDYGYTF. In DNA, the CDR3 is TGTGCCAGCAGACGGTGGGGACAGGGGGACTATGGCTACACCTTC.

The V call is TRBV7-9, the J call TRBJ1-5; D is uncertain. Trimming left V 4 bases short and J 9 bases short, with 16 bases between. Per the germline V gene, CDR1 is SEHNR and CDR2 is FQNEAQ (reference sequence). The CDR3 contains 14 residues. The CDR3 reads CASSSGGVPTPQHF. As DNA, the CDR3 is TGTGCCAGCAGCTCCGGCGGAGTGCCTACGCCCCAGCATTTT.

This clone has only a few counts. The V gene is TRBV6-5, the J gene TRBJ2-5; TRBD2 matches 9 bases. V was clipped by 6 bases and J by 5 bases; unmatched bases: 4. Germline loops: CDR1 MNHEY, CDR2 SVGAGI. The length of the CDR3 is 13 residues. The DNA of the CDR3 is TGTGCCAGCAGGCGGGAGGGCCTTGAGACCCAGTACTTC. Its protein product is CASRREGLETQYF.

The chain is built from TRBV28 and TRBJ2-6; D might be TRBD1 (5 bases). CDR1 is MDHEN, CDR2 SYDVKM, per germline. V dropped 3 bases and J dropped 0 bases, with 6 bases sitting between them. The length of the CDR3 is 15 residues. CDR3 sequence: CASSLGLSGANVLTF. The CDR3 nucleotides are TGTGCCAGCAGTTTGGGGCTCTCTGGGGCCAACGTCCTGACTTTC.

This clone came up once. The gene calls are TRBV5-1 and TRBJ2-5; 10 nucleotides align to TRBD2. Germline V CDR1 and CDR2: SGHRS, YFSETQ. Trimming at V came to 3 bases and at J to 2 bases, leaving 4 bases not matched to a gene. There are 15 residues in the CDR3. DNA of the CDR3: TGCGCCAGCAGCTCCGGGACTAGCGTACAAGAGACCCAGTACTTC. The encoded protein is CASSSGTSVQETQYF.

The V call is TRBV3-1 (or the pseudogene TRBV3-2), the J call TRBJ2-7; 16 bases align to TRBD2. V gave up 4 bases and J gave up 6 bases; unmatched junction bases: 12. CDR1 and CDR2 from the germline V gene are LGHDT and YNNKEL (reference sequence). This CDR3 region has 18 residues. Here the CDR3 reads CASSPLDGTSGRGGEQYF. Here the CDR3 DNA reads TGTGCCAGCAGCCCGCTCGACGGGACTAGCGGGAGGGGGGGCGAGCAGTACTTC.